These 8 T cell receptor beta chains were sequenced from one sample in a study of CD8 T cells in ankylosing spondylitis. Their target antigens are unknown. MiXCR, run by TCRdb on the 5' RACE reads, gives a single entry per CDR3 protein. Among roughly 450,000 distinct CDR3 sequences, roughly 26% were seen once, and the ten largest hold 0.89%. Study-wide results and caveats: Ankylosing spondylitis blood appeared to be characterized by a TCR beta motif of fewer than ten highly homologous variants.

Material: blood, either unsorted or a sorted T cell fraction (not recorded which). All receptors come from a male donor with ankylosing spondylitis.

This CDR3 is CASSLGRDRGPGYTF. CDR3 coding DNA: TGTGCCAGCAGTTTAGGCAGGGACAGGGGGCCGGGCTACACCTTC. This chain links TRBV12-3 or TRBV12-4 with TRBJ1-2; TRBD1 matches 12 bases. J gave up 8 bases and V 1 base, and 5 bases lay outside the gene matches. The CDR3 totals 15 residues.

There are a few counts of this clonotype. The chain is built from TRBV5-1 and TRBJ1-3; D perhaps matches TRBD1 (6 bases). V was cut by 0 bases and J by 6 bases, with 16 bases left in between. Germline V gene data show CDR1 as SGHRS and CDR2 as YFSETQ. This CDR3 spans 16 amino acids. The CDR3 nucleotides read TGCGCCAGCAGCTTGGTCCCGGGGGCCCACTCAAACACCATATATTTT. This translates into CASSLVPGAHSNTIYF.

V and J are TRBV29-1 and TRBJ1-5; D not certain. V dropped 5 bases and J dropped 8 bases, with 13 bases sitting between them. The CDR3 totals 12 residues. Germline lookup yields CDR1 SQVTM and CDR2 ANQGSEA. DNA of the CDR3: TGCAGCGTTAGGGCCAGCGGGGAGCCCCAGCATTTT. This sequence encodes CSVRASGEPQHF.

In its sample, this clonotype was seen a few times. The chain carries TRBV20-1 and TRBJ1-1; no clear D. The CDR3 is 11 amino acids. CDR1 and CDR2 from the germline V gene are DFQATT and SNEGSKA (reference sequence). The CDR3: CSANLDTEAFF. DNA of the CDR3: TGCAGCGCGAACTTGGACACTGAAGCTTTCTTT.

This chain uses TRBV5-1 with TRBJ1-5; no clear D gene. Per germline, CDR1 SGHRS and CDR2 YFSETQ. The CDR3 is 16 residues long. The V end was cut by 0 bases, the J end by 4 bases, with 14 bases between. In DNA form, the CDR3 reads TGCGCCAGCAGCTTGGGCCCCCGAACACGGAATCAGCCCCAGCATTTT. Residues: CASSLGPRTRNQPQHF.

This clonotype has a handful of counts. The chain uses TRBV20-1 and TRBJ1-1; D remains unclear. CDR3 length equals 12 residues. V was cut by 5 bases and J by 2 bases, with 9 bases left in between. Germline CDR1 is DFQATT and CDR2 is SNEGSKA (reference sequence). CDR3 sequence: CSASDGNTEAFF. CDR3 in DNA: TGCAGTGCTTCCGACGGAAACACTGAAGCTTTCTTT.

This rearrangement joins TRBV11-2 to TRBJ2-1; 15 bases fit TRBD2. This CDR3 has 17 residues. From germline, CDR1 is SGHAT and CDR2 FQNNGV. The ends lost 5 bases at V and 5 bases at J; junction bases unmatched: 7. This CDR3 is CASSGLAGGFIDNEQFF. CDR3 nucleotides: TGTGCCAGCAGCGGACTAGCGGGAGGGTTTATCGACAATGAGCAGTTCTTC.

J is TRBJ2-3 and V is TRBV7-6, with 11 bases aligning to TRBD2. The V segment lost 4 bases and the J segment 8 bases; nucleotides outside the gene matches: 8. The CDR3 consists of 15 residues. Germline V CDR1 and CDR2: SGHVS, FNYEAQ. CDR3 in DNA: TGTGCCAGCAGCTCATCTAGCGGGAGGTTGAGTACGCAGTATTTT. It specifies CASSSSSGRLSTQYF.